Reported below is one T cell receptor (beta chain). Its target is unknown. Amplification used 60 Vbeta primers and 13 Jbeta primers. Profiling relied on immunoSEQ multiplex PCR, and the TCRdb table lists in-frame clones only, not all of them. Of around 160,000 clones in the sample, around 75% were seen once. Germline-derived CDR1 and CDR2 are SGHDT and YYEEEE. The CDR3 has 15 residues. J was trimmed by 10 bases and V by 1 base; bases with no gene match: 8. These data are taken from a study of cytomegalovirus exposure and HLA in healthy donors. Study-level results: Fewer than 200 TCR beta chains were listed as cytomegalovirus-associated. Later analysis showed TCR association rates varying by HLA locus, highest for DRB1 and lowest for HLA-C.

The chain uses TRBV5-6 and TRBJ1-4; 9 bases line up with TRBD1. The TCR sequence derives from a human donor in good health. The sequenced sample was PBMCs. The CDR3, as DNA: TGTGCCAGCAGCTTGTCGGGGACAGGGATGGGAAAACTGTTTTTT. This translates into CASSLSGTGMGKLFF.